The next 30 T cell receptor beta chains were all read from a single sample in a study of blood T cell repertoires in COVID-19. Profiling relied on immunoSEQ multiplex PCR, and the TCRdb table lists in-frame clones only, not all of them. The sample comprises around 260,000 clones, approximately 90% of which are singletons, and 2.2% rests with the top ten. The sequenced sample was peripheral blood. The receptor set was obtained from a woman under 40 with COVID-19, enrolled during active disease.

CDR3 region: CASSSGGTNQPQHF. In DNA, the CDR3 is TGTGCCAGCAGCTCTGGCGGCACCAATCAGCCCCAGCATTTT. The rearrangement uses TRBV5-4 and TRBJ1-5; D call uncertain. CDR3 length: 14 residues. Trimming removed 3 bases at V and 3 bases at J, with 10 bases between. Germline values: CDR1 SGHNT, CDR2 YYREEE (reference sequence).

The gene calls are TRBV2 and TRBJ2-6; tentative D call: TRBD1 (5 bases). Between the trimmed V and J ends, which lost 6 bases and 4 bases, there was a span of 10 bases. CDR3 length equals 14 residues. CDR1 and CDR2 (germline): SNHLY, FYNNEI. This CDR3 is CASRGDSGANVLTF. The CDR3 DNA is TGTGCCAGCAGAGGGGATTCAGGGGCCAACGTCCTGACTTTC.

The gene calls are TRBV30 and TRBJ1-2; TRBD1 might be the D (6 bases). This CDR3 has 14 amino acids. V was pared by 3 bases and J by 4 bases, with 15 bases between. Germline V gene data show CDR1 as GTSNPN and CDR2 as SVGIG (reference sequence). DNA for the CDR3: TGTGCCTGGAGAGTAGGGGGAGTCCCCTATGGCTACACCTTC. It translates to CAWRVGGVPYGYTF.

CDR3 sequence: CASSDLTQGAKRGREKLFF. Written as DNA, the CDR3 is TGTGCCAGCAGTGATTTGACACAGGGGGCGAAACGGGGTAGGGAAAAACTGTTTTTT. V gene TRBV6-1 combines with J gene TRBJ1-4; 9 bases are shared with TRBD1. The trim removed 3 bases at V and 8 bases at J, leaving 19 bases unmatched. The CDR3 runs to 19 residues. Germline loops: CDR1 MNHNS, CDR2 SASEGT.

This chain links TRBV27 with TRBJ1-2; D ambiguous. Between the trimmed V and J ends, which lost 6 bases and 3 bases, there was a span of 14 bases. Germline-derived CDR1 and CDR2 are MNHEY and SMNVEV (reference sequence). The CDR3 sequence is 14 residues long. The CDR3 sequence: CASSPVALYYGYTF. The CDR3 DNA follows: TGTGCCAGCAGCCCGGTTGCCTTGTACTATGGCTACACCTTC.

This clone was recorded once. CDR3: CASSGGQDGELFF. The CDR3 nucleotides read TGCGCCAGCAGCGGGGGACAGGACGGGGAGCTGTTTTTT. This chain uses TRBV5-1 with TRBJ2-2, with 8 nucleotides matching TRBD1. Germline assignment: CDR1 SGHRS and CDR2 YFSETQ. The CDR3 extends over 13 amino acids. The V gene end was trimmed by 4 bases and the J gene end by 7 bases; junction bases not matched to a gene: 3.

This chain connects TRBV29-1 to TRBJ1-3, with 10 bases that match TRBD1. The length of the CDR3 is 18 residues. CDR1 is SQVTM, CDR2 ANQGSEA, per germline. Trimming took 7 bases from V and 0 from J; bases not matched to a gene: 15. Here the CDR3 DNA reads TGCAGCGACCATATCCGGGACAGGGGAACCGACTCTGGAAACACCATATATTTT. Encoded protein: CSDHIRDRGTDSGNTIYF.

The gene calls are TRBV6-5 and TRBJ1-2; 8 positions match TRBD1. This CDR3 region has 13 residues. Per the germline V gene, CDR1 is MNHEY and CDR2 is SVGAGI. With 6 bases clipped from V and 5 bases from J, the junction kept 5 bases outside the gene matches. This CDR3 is CASRLGTGYGYTF. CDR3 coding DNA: TGTGCCAGCAGACTCGGGACAGGTTATGGCTACACCTTC.

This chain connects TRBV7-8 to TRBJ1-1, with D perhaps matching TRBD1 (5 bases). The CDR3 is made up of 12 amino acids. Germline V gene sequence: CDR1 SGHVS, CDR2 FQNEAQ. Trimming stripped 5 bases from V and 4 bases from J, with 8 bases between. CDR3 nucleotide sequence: TGTGCCAGCAGCCCGGGGGGCACTGAAGCTTTCTTT. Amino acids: CASSPGGTEAFF.

CDR3 DNA sequence: TGTGCCAGCAAATCAGAGGTGGTCACCGAAAAACTGTTTTTT. Translated: CASKSEVVTEKLFF. This sequence joins TRBV2 and TRBJ1-4; no clear D gene. The V gene lost 7 bases and the J gene lost 8 bases, with 17 bases spanning the gap. The CDR3 runs to 14 residues. From germline, CDR1 is SNHLY and CDR2 FYNNEI.

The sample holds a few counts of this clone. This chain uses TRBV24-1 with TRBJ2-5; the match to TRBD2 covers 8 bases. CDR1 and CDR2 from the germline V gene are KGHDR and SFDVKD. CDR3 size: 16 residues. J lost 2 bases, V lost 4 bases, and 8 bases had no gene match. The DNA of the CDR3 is TGTGCCACCAGTGACGCACCCGGACTAGCACAAGAGACCCAGTACTTC. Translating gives CATSDAPGLAQETQYF.

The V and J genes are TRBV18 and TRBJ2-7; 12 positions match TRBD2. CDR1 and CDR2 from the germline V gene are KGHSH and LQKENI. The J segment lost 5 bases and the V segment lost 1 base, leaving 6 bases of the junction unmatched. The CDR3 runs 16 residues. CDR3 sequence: CASSPLGLAGFNEQYF. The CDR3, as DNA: TGTGCCAGCTCACCACTGGGACTAGCGGGCTTTAACGAGCAGTACTTC.

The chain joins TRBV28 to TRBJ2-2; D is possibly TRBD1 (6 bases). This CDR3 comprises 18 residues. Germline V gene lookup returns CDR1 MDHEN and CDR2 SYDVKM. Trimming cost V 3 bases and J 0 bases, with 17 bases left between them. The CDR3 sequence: CASSFPTGINPNTGELFF. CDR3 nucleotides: TGTGCCAGCAGTTTCCCTACAGGGATTAACCCGAACACCGGGGAGCTGTTTTTT.

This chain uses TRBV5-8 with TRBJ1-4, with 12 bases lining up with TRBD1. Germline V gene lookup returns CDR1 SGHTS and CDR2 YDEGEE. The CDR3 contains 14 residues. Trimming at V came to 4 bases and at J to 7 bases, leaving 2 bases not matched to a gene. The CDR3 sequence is CASSRDRGLEKLFF. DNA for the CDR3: TGTGCCAGCAGCCGGGACAGGGGGCTTGAAAAACTGTTTTTT.

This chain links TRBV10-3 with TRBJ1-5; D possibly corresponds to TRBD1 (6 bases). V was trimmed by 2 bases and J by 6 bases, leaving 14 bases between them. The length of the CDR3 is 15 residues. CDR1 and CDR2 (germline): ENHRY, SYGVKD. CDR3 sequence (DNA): TGTGCCATCAGTGAGGAGGGGGTGGGGGTTCAGCCCCAGCATTTT. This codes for CAISEEGVGVQPQHF.

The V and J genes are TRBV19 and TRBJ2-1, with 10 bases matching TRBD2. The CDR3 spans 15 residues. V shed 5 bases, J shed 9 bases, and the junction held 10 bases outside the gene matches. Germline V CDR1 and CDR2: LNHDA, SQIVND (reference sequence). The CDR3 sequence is CASSVPSGSQSEQFF. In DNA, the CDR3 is TGTGCCAGTAGTGTCCCTAGCGGGAGCCAGAGTGAGCAGTTCTTC.

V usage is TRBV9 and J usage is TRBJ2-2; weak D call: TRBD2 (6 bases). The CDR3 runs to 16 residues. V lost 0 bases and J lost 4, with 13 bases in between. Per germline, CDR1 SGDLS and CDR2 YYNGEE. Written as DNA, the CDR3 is TGTGCCAGCAGCGTAGGGGTCGGGGGTGGCACCGGGGAGCTGTTTTTT. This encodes CASSVGVGGGTGELFF.

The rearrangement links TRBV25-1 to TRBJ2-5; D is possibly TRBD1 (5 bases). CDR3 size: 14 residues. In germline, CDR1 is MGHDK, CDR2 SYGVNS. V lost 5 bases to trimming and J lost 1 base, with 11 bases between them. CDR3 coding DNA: TGTGCCAGCAGTTTAAGGGGCACCCAAGAGACCCAGTACTTC. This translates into CASSLRGTQETQYF.

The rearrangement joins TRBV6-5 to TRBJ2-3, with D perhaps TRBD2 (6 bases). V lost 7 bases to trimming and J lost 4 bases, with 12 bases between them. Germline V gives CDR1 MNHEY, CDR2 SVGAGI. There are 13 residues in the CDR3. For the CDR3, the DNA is TGTGCCAGCAAAGGCCCGGGAGCAGATACGCAGTATTTT. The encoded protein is CASKGPGADTQYF.

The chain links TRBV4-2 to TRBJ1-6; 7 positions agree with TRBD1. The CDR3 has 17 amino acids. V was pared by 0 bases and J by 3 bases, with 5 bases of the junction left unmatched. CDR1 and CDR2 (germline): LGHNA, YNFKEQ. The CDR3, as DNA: TGTGCCAGCAGCCAAGAAGGGGACAGCAGCTATAATTCACCCCTCCACTTT. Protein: CASSQEGDSSYNSPLHF.

DNA of the CDR3: TGTGCCACCAGCAACCGGGACAGGGGCTGGGGCTACACCTTC. Residues: CATSNRDRGWGYTF. The chain joins TRBV15 to TRBJ1-2, with TRBD1 matching over 10 bases. With 4 bases clipped from V and 8 bases from J, the junction kept 7 bases outside the gene matches. The germline gives CDR1 LNHNV, CDR2 YYDKDF (reference sequence). The CDR3 is 14 amino acids.

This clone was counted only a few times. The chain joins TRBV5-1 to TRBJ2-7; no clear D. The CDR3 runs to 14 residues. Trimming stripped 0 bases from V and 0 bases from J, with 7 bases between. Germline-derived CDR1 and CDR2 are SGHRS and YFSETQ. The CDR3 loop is CASSLGALSYEQYF. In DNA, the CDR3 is TGCGCCAGCAGCTTGGGGGCCCTCTCCTACGAGCAGTACTTC.

The CDR3 DNA reads as TGTGCCAGTAGTACGGGGACAGGTGAAGAAACTGAAGCTTTCTTT. Its translation is CASSTGTGEETEAFF. The chain carries TRBV19 and TRBJ1-1; 8 nucleotides line up with TRBD1. The germline V gene encodes CDR1 LNHDA and CDR2 SQIVND (reference sequence). The CDR3 contains 15 residues. Germline trimming cut 4 bases from V and 5 bases from J; bases unmatched to any gene: 9.

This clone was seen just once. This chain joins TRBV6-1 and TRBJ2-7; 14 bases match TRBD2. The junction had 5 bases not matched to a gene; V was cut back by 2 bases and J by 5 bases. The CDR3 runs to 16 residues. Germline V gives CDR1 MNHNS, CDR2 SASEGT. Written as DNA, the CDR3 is TGTGCCAGCAGTGAAATAATGGGACTAGCGGGAGACGAGCAGTACTTC. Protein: CASSEIMGLAGDEQYF.

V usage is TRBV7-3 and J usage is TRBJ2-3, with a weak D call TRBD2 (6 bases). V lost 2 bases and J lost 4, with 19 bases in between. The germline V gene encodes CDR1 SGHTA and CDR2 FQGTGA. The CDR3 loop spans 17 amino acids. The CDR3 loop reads CASSLSSMISGPDTQYF. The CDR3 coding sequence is TGTGCCAGCAGCTTATCGTCGATGATTAGCGGCCCAGATACGCAGTATTTT.

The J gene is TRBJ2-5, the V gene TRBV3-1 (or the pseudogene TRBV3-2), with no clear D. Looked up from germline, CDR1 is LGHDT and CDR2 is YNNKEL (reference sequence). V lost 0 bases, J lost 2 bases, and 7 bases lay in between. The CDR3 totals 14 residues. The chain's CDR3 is CASSQERFQETQYF. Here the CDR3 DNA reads TGTGCCAGCAGCCAAGAGAGGTTTCAAGAGACCCAGTACTTC.

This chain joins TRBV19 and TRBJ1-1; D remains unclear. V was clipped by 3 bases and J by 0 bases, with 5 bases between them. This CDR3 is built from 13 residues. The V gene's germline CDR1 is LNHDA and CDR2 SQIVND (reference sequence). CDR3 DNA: TGTGCCAGTAGTATTCTCTTGAACACTGAAGCTTTCTTT. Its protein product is CASSILLNTEAFF.

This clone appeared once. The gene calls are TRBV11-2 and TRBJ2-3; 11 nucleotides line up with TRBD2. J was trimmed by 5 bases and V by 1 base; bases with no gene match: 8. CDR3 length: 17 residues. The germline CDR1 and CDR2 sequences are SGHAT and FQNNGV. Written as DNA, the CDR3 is TGTGCCAGCAGCTTAGGATACCTAGCGGGAGGAGGAGATACGCAGTATTTT. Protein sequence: CASSLGYLAGGGDTQYF.

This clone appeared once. DNA for the CDR3: TGTGCCAGCAGCTGGGCTAGCGGGAGGGTTAGCACCGGGGAGCTGTTTTTT. This translates into CASSWASGRVSTGELFF. The chain uses TRBV9 and TRBJ2-2; TRBD2 matches 12 bases. The CDR3 is made up of 17 amino acids. V lost 4 bases to trimming and J lost 4 bases; unmatched junction nucleotides: 8. Germline assignment: CDR1 SGDLS and CDR2 YYNGEE.

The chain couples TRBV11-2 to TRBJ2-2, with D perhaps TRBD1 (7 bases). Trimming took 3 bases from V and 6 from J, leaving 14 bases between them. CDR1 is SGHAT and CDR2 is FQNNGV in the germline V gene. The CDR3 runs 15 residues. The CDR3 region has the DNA TGTGCCAGCAGCTTCTCAGGGGGGTTGGCCGGGGAGCTGTTTTTT. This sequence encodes CASSFSGGLAGELFF.